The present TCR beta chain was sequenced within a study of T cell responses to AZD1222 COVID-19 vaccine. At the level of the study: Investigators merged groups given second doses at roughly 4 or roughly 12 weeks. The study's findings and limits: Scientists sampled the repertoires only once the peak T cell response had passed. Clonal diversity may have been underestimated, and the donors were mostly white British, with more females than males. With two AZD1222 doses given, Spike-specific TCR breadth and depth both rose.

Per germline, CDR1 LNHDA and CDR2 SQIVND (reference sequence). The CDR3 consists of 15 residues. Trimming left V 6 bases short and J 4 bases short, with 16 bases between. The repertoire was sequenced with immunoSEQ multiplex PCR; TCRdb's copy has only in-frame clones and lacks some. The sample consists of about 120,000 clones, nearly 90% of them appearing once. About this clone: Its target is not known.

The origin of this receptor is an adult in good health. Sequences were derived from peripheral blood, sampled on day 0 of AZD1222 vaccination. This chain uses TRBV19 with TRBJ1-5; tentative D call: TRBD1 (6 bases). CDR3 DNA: TGTGCCAGTAGGCAGGGACACGGAGGGAATCAGCCCCAGCATTTT. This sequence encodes CASRQGHGGNQPQHF.